The next 29 T cell receptor beta chains were all read from a single sample in a study of tissue T cells after allogeneic stem cell transplantation. The assay was immunoSEQ multiplex PCR, and TCRdb's table has in-frame clones only and misses some. Counted here are 20,000 to 25,000 clones, about 70% occurring once; the ten biggest clones make up over 6%. Material: tissue from the ileum, obtained at autopsy. These receptors all stem from a female donor over 55 with lung cancer.

The chain combines TRBV5-4 with TRBJ1-6; D is unresolved. This CDR3 is 13 amino acids long. V lost 0 bases to trimming and J lost 6 bases, with 4 bases between them. Germline V gene lookup returns CDR1 SGHNT and CDR2 YYREEE (reference sequence). In DNA form, the CDR3 reads TGTGCCAGCAGCTTGGGCAGTAATTCACCCCTCCACTTT. Its translation: CASSLGSNSPLHF. The full variable domain, completed using reference TRBV5-4 and TRBJ1-6, is ETGVTQSPTHLIKTRGQQVTLRCSSQSGHNTVSWYQQALGQGPQFIFQYYREEENGRGNFPPRFSGLQFPNYSSELNVNALELDDSALYLCASSLGSNSPLHFGNGTRLTVT.

The chain carries TRBV4-2 and TRBJ1-2; D is unresolved. From germline, CDR1 is LGHNA and CDR2 YNFKEQ. The CDR3 totals 15 residues. Trimming removed 0 bases at V and 3 bases at J, with 11 bases between. Written as DNA, the CDR3 is TGTGCCAGCAGCCAAGATGGGCGGGCTGACTATGGCTACACCTTC. Translating gives CASSQDGRADYGYTF.

This clone is classed as medium-sized. The chain uses TRBV5-4 and TRBJ1-6; D is possibly TRBD1 (5 bases). Germline lookup yields CDR1 SGHNT and CDR2 YYREEE (reference sequence). With 0 bases removed from V and 7 bases from J, the gap between germline ends came to 11 bases. The CDR3 has 15 amino acids. The CDR3 loop is CASSLDETENSPLHF. CDR3 DNA sequence: TGTGCCAGCAGCTTGGACGAGACAGAGAATTCACCCCTCCACTTT.

This chain uses TRBV9 with TRBJ2-1; 12 bases are shared with TRBD2. The CDR3 spans 17 residues. Looked up from germline, CDR1 is SGDLS and CDR2 is YYNGEE. Trimming took 3 bases from V and 8 from J; bases not matched to a gene: 12. CDR3 DNA: TGTGCCAGCAGCGCGCGACTAGCGGGAGATATTACCGATGAGCAGTTCTTC. Its protein is CASSARLAGDITDEQFF.

The chain couples TRBV3-1 (or the pseudogene TRBV3-2) to TRBJ2-1; D perhaps matches TRBD1 (6 bases). The V end lost 5 bases, the J end lost 5 bases, and 16 bases lay between the germline ends. This CDR3 has 15 amino acids. Germline loops: CDR1 LGHDT, CDR2 YNNKEL (reference sequence). Here the CDR3 DNA reads TGTGCCAGCAGCGGTAGGACAGATGCGGACAATGAGCAGTTCTTC. Translated: CASSGRTDADNEQFF.

V usage is TRBV2 and J usage is TRBJ2-2; no clear D gene. Deletions cut 4 bases from V and 8 bases from J, with 8 bases between. Germline lookup yields CDR1 SNHLY and CDR2 FYNNEI. The CDR3 is 12 residues long. CDR3 amino acids: CASSAGSGELFF. CDR3 in DNA: TGTGCCAGCAGTGCCGGGTCGGGGGAGCTGTTTTTT.

Only one count was recorded for this clone. This chain uses TRBV4-1 with TRBJ1-4; D is unclear. This CDR3 comprises 16 residues. V gave up 0 bases and J gave up 0 bases, with 8 bases separating them. CDR1 is MGHRA and CDR2 is YSYEKL in the germline V gene. Here the CDR3 reads CASSQDLLATNEKLFF. CDR3 nucleotide sequence: TGCGCCAGCAGCCAAGATCTGCTCGCAACTAATGAAAAACTGTTTTTT.

This clone was seen a few times. The V gene is TRBV5-4, the J gene TRBJ2-3, with D perhaps matching TRBD1 or TRBD2 (5 bases each). Germline CDR1 reads SGHNT; CDR2 reads YYREEE (reference sequence). CDR3 length equals 15 residues. Trimming shortened V by 1 base and J by 6 bases, and 15 bases separated the two germline ends. The CDR3 region is CASSLFWSGTDTQYF. The DNA for the CDR3 is TGTGCCAGCAGCTTGTTCTGGTCGGGGACCGATACGCAGTATTTT.

The V call is TRBV5-4, the J call TRBJ2-5, with D possibly being TRBD2 (5 bases). CDR3 length: 15 residues. Germline V CDR1 and CDR2: SGHNT, YYREEE (reference sequence). Trimming shortened V by 3 bases and J by 0 bases, and 12 bases separated the two germline ends. CDR3 bases: TGTGCCAGCAGCTCGTTCGGGGTTAACCAAGAGACCCAGTACTTC. Protein: CASSSFGVNQETQYF.

This chain links TRBV3-1 (or the pseudogene TRBV3-2) with TRBJ2-2; D might be TRBD2 (6 bases). Germline V gene data show CDR1 as LGHDT and CDR2 as YNNKEL (reference sequence). Trimming cost V 7 bases and J 6 bases, with 15 bases left between them. There are 14 residues in the CDR3. The CDR3 DNA is TGTGCCAGCACCCCGGGAGTATACGCCGGGGAGCTGTTTTTT. Residues: CASTPGVYAGELFF.

V and J are TRBV18 and TRBJ1-4; TRBD1 might be the D (5 bases). V was clipped by 2 bases and J by 0 bases, with 7 bases between them. The V gene's germline CDR1 is KGHSH and CDR2 LQKENI. This CDR3 is built from 15 residues. CDR3 region: CASSPDRSTNEKLFF. DNA for the CDR3: TGTGCCAGCTCACCAGACAGATCAACTAATGAAAAACTGTTTTTT.

The V gene is TRBV3-1 (or the pseudogene TRBV3-2), the J gene TRBJ2-1, with D perhaps TRBD2 (6 bases). The germline CDR1 and CDR2 sequences are LGHDT and YNNKEL (reference sequence). There are 16 residues in the CDR3. V was clipped by 3 bases and J by 0 bases, with 12 bases between them. The CDR3 region has the DNA TGTGCCAGCAGCCATCTACGGACTACCTCCTACAATGAGCAGTTCTTC. Protein: CASSHLRTTSYNEQFF.

This chain uses TRBV11-2 with TRBJ1-1; a possible D gene is TRBD1 (6 bases). Germline assignment: CDR1 SGHAT and CDR2 FQNNGV. The ends were cut back, 5 bases at V and 3 bases at J, with 16 bases in the middle. The CDR3 contains 15 residues. The CDR3 nucleotides read TGTGCCAGCAGCAAGTCAACAGGGCGGGACACTGAAGCTTTCTTT. This gives the protein CASSKSTGRDTEAFF.

The rearrangement joins TRBV9 to TRBJ1-1; TRBD1 matches 9 bases. Germline V gene data show CDR1 as SGDLS and CDR2 as YYNGEE. The CDR3 totals 12 residues. After removal of 0 bases from V and 13 bases from J, the junction contained 4 bases not matched to a gene. CDR3 protein: CASSVVGQGLFF. The CDR3 DNA sequence: TGTGCCAGCAGCGTAGTGGGACAGGGTCTTTTCTTT.

This chain's CDR3 is CASSYGGGRAVGGYTF. The CDR3 nucleotides are TGTGCCAGCAGTTACGGGGGCGGCAGGGCGGTCGGTGGCTACACCTTC. This chain uses TRBV6-5 with TRBJ1-2; possibly TRBD1 for D (6 bases). CDR1 and CDR2 (germline): MNHEY, SVGAGI. V lost 2 bases and J 7 bases, leaving 20 bases between the germline ends. CDR3 length equals 16 residues.

The rearrangement joins TRBV10-3 to TRBJ2-5, with 8 bases that match TRBD1. This CDR3 comprises 14 residues. Unmatched junction bases numbered 4, after V lost 2 bases and J lost 5 bases. CDR1 is ENHRY and CDR2 is SYGVKD in the germline V gene. The CDR3 DNA follows: TGTGCCATCAGTGAGGGACAGGGCCGGGAGACCCAGTACTTC. Translation gives CAISEGQGRETQYF.

The V call is TRBV5-6, the J call TRBJ1-2, with D possibly matching TRBD1 (5 bases). Germline CDR1 reads SGHDT; CDR2 reads YYEEEE. The CDR3 has 15 residues. The V and J ends lost 4 bases and 4 bases respectively, with 17 bases between them. CDR3 in amino acids: CASSAQGVKVYGYTF. CDR3 in DNA: TGTGCCAGCAGCGCGCAGGGCGTAAAGGTCTATGGCTACACCTTC. The full variable domain, completed using reference TRBV5-6 and TRBJ1-2, is DAGVTQSPTHLIKTRGQQVTLRCSPKSGHDTVSWYQQALGQGPQFIFQYYEEEERQRGNFPDRFSGHQFPNYSSELNVNALLLGDSALYLCASSAQGVKVYGYTFGSGTRLTVV.

The chain has TRBV2 and TRBJ2-1; 7 bases align to TRBD2. With 6 bases clipped from V and 7 bases from J, the junction kept 12 bases outside the gene matches. The CDR3 covers 15 residues. In germline, CDR1 is SNHLY, CDR2 FYNNEI. As DNA, the CDR3 is TGTGCCAGCAGCCAAACAGGCCTCGGGAGGAATGAGCAGTTCTTC. Its protein product is CASSQTGLGRNEQFF. Supplemented by reference TRBV2 and TRBJ2-1, the full variable domain reads EPEVTQTPSHQVTQMGQEVILRCVPISNHLYFYWYRQILGQKVEFLVSFYNNEISEKSEIFDDQFSVERPDGSNFTLKIRSTKLEDSAMYFCASSQTGLGRNEQFFGPGTRLTVL.

The DNA for the CDR3 is TGTGCCAGCAGCCAGAGGGATTTCTCCTACAATGAGCAGTTCTTC. Translating it yields CASSQRDFSYNEQFF. The J gene is TRBJ2-1, the V gene TRBV3-1 (or the pseudogene TRBV3-2), with D perhaps TRBD2 (5 bases). CDR1 is LGHDT and CDR2 is YNNKEL in the germline V gene (reference sequence). Trimming took off 3 bases at V and 0 bases at J, with 9 bases between the two ends. CDR3 length: 15 amino acids.

The chain recombines TRBV21-1 with TRBJ2-5; the DNA was not used to check the table's D call, TRBD1. TRBV21-1 is described as a pseudogene. The CDR3 totals 17 residues. In nucleotides, the CDR3 is TGTGCCAGCAGCAAAAGGTTCAGGACAGGGTTAAAAGAGACCCAGTACTTC. Its translation is CASSKRFRTGLKETQYF.

V and J are TRBV7-9 and TRBJ1-2, with D unresolved. Trimming left V 1 base short and J 5 bases short, with 17 bases between. This CDR3 has 16 residues. In germline, CDR1 is SEHNR, CDR2 FQNEAQ (reference sequence). CDR3 region: CASSLDVADPRYGYTF. As DNA, the CDR3 is TGTGCCAGCAGCTTAGACGTCGCCGATCCTCGTTATGGCTACACCTTC.

This clone has a handful of counts. This rearrangement joins TRBV19 to TRBJ2-7; 9 bases line up with TRBD1. The CDR3 length is 15 residues. Looked up from germline, CDR1 is LNHDA and CDR2 is SQIVND (reference sequence). V lost 5 bases, J lost 1 base, and 6 bases stayed unmatched. The CDR3 DNA reads TGTGCCAGTAGTCCTGGGACAGGGCTATCCTACGAGCAGTACTTC. It specifies CASSPGTGLSYEQYF.

V is TRBV5-6 and J is TRBJ2-6; D ambiguous. The CDR3 is 15 amino acids. Germline values: CDR1 SGHDT, CDR2 YYEEEE. Trimming pared 0 bases from V and 1 base from J, leaving 5 bases between. CDR3 sequence: CASSLGRSGANVLTF. The CDR3 coding sequence is TGTGCCAGCAGCTTGGGGCGGTCTGGGGCCAACGTCCTGACTTTC.

The CDR3 nucleotides are TGTGCCGGGCGGAGTAGCGGGGCTTCTTTTGAGACCCAGTACTTC. It translates to CAGRSSGASFETQYF. This chain links TRBV2 with TRBJ2-5, with 8 nucleotides matching TRBD2. Germline loops: CDR1 SNHLY, CDR2 FYNNEI. The V and J ends lost 11 bases and 5 bases, in that order; junction bases with no gene match: 16. This CDR3 spans 15 amino acids. The full variable domain, rest sourced from reference TRBV2 and TRBJ2-5, is EPEVTQTPSHQVTQMGQEVILRCVPISNHLYFYWYRQILGQKVEFLVSFYNNEISEKSEIFDDQFSVERPDGSNFTLKIRSTKLEDSAMYFCAGRSSGASFETQYFGPGTRLLVL.

The gene calls are TRBV30 and TRBJ1-1; 8 nucleotides line up with TRBD1. This CDR3 spans 15 amino acids. Per germline, CDR1 GTSNPN and CDR2 SVGIG (reference sequence). After removal of 3 bases from V and 0 bases from J, the junction contained 6 bases not matched to a gene. Here the CDR3 reads CAWSHRGGVNTEAFF. DNA of the CDR3: TGTGCCTGGAGCCACAGGGGGGGGGTGAACACTGAAGCTTTCTTT.

The chain joins TRBV19 to TRBJ2-7; 12 nucleotides match TRBD2. V was clipped by 6 bases and J by 0 bases; unmatched bases: 3. CDR3 length equals 15 residues. Germline values: CDR1 LNHDA, CDR2 SQIVND (reference sequence). For the CDR3, the DNA is TGTGCCAGTAGCAAACTAGCGGGAGGCTCCTACGAGCAGTACTTC. It is translated as CASSKLAGGSYEQYF.

CDR3 nucleotides: TGTGCCAGCAGCCGTTCAGTGAATTCTAACTATGGCTACACCTTC. It is translated as CASSRSVNSNYGYTF. V is TRBV11-3 and J is TRBJ1-2; D is undetermined. Germline CDR1 and CDR2: SGHNT and YENEEA. V was pared by 5 bases and J by 0 bases, with 13 bases between. This CDR3 contains 15 residues.

CDR3 residues: CASSQRLVAGVADTQYF. The CDR3 DNA reads TGCGCCAGCAGCCAGCGCCTTGTAGCGGGAGTAGCGGATACGCAGTATTTT. V usage is TRBV4-1 and J usage is TRBJ2-3, with TRBD2 matching over 9 bases. CDR1 is MGHRA and CDR2 is YSYEKL in the germline V gene. With 3 bases clipped from V and 6 bases from J, the junction kept 13 bases outside the gene matches. There are 17 residues in the CDR3.

V usage is TRBV18 and J usage is TRBJ1-3; D possibly corresponds to TRBD1 (6 bases). V lost 5 bases to trimming and J lost 6 bases, with 17 bases between them. The CDR3 is 15 residues long. Germline V lookup: CDR1 KGHSH, CDR2 LQKENI. The DNA for the CDR3 is TGTGCCAGCTCAACAAACACAGGGACGGAAAACACCATATATTTT. Amino acid sequence: CASSTNTGTENTIYF.